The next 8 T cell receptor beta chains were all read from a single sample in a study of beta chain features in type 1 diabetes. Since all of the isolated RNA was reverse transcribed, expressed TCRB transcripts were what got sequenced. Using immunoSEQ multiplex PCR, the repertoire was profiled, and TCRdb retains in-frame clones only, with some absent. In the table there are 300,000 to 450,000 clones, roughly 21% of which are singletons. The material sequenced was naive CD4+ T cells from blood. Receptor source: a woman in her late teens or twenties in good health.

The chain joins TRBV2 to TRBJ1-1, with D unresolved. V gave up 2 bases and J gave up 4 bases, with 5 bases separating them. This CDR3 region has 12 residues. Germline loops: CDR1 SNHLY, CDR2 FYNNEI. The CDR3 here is CASSESSTEAFF. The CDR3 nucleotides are TGTGCCAGCAGTGAATCGTCCACTGAAGCTTTCTTT.

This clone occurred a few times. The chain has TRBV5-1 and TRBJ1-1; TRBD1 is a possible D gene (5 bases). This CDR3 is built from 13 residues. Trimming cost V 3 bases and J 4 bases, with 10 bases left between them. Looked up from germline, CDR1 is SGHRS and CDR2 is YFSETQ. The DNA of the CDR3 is TGCGCCAGCAGCTCACAAGGGGTCACTGAAGCTTTCTTT. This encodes CASSSQGVTEAFF.

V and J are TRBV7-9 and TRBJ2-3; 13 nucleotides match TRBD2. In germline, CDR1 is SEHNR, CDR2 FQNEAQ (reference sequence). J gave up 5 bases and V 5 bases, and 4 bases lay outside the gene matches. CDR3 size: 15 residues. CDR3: CASSQTSGRRDTQYF. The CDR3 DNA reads TGTGCCAGCAGCCAGACTAGCGGGAGGAGAGATACGCAGTATTTT.

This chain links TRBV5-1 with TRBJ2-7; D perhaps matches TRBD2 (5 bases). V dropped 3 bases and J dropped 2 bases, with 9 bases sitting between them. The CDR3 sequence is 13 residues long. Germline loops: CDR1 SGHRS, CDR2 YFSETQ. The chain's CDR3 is CASSSPGTYEQYF. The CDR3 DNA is TGCGCCAGCAGCTCACCGGGAACCTACGAGCAGTACTTC.

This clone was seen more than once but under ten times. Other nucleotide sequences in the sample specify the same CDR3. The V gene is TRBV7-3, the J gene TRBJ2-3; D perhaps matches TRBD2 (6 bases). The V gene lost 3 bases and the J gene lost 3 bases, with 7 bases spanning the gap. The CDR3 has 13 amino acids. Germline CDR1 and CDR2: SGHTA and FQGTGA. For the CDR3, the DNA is TGTGCCAGCAGCTTTCGGGGGACAGATACGCAGTATTTT. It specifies CASSFRGTDTQYF.

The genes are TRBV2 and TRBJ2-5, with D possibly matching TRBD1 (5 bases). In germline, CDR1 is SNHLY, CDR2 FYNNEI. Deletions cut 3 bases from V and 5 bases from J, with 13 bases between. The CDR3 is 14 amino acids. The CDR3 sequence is CASSDSRAGETQYF. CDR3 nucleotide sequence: TGTGCCAGCAGTGACAGCAGGGCCGGGGAGACCCAGTACTTC.

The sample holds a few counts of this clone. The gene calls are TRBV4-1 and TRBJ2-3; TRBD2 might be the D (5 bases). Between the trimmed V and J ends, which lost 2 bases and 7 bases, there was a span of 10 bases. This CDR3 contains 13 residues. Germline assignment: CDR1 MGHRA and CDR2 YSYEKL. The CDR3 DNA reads TGCGCCAGCAGCCAACTAGCTGTAAATACGCAGTATTTT. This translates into CASSQLAVNTQYF.

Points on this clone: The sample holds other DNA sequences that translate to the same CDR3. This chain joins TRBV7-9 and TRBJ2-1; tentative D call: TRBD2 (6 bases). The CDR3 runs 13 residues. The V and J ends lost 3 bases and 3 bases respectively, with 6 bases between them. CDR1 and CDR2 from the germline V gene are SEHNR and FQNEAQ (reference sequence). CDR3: CASSLGLYNEQFF. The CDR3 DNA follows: TGTGCCAGCAGCTTGGGACTCTACAATGAGCAGTTCTTC.